This TCR beta chain was identified in a study of early T cells in non-severe SARS-CoV-2 infection. Study information: Sequencing input comprised bulk RNA from unsorted whole blood; chain pairing was not available. Findings and limits, study-wide: The study's VDJdb matching favored anti-spike CD8 responses and missed private and CD4 specificities.

This clonotype was observed many times. The antigen is not known. Unique molecular identifiers were added to individual cDNA molecules. Via MiXCR, TCRdb re-called the 5' RACE reads, giving one row per CDR3 protein. The sample yields about 59,000 distinct CDR3 sequences, 10% to 15% seen once. The CDR3 is 14 residues long. With 7 bases clipped from V and 5 bases from J, the junction kept 7 bases outside the gene matches. Germline V gene lookup returns CDR1 LGHDT and CDR2 YNNKEL (reference sequence). The chain joins TRBV3-1 to TRBJ2-7; 11 positions agree with TRBD2. Sequences were obtained from whole blood. This sequence originates from an adult who was a healthcare worker with PCR-confirmed SARS-CoV-2 infection or an uninfected control (not recorded which). The CDR3 DNA is TGTGCCAGCACCCTAGCGGGAGGTTTACACGAGCAGTACTTC. As protein: CASTLAGGLHEQYF.